This T cell receptor (beta chain) was obtained from a study of blood T cell repertoires in COVID-19. As for the study in general: The study drew acute and convalescent COVID-19 samples from the United States, Italy and Spain.

The authors' processing: Amplification from reference gene primers served as the basis for estimated nucleated cell counts. Measured with immunoSEQ multiplex PCR; TCRdb has only the in-frame clones, and not every one. For V, J and clone size, that table is used; D and trimming come from the DNA. Among around 200,000 clones, approximately 87% were seen once, and the ten largest hold about 2.2%. Per germline, CDR1 SSHAT and CDR2 FNYEAQ (reference sequence). The CDR3 is 15 residues long. V was clipped by 3 bases and J by 0 bases; unmatched bases: 4. J is TRBJ1-2 and V is TRBV7-7; 7 positions match TRBD1. The receptor's source is a woman aged 45-65 years with acute or convalescent COVID-19. Material: peripheral blood. The CDR3 DNA follows: TGTGCCAGCAGCTTCGACAGGGATTCTAACTATGGCTACACCTTC. Translated: CASSFDRDSNYGYTF.